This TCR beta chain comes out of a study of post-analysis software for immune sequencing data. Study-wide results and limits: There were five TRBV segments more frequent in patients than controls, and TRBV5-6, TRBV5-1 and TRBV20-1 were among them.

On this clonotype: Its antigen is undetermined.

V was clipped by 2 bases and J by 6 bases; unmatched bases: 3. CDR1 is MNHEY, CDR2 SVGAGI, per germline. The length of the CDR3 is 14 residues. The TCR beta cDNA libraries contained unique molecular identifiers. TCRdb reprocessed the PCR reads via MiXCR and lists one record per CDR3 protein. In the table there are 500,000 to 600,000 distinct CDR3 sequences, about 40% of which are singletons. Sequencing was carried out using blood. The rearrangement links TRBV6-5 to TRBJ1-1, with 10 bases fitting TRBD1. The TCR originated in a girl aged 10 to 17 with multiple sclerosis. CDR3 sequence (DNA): TGTGCCAGCAGTTACCGACAGGGGGCCGCTGAAGCTTTCTTT. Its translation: CASSYRQGAAEAFF.